These 10 T cell receptor beta chains share one sample of origin, sequenced in a study of T cell responses to AZD1222 COVID-19 vaccine. Profiling relied on immunoSEQ multiplex PCR, and the TCRdb table lists in-frame clones only, not all of them. The sample has just under 95,000 clones; 70% to 90% are singletons. Here the sequenced sample was peripheral blood, taken on day 0 of AZD1222 vaccination. The receptors were sampled from an adult in good health.

The V and J genes are TRBV19 and TRBJ1-3; no clear D gene. Germline V CDR1 and CDR2: LNHDA, SQIVND (reference sequence). The germline V and J ends were trimmed by 7 bases and 5 bases, with 15 bases remaining between them. The CDR3 is 14 amino acids. In nucleotides, the CDR3 is TGTGCCAGTATTCCATCCGTCACAAGAAACACCATATATTTT. It encodes CASIPSVTRNTIYF.

J is TRBJ2-3 and V is TRBV7-2, with D unclear. CDR1 is SGHTA, CDR2 FQGNSA, per germline. Trimming stripped 1 base from V and 5 bases from J, with 7 bases between. The CDR3 consists of 13 residues. The CDR3 nucleotides read TGTGCCAGCAGCTTAGAGCTGGTAGATACGCAGTATTTT. Its translation is CASSLELVDTQYF.

V and J are TRBV9 and TRBJ2-1; TRBD2 aligns across 9 bases. CDR1 and CDR2 (germline): SGDLS, YYNGEE. The V gene end was trimmed by 2 bases and the J gene end by 7 bases; junction bases not matched to a gene: 4. There are 14 residues in the CDR3. This CDR3 is CASSVRGGPNEQFF. The DNA of the CDR3 is TGTGCCAGCAGCGTGCGGGGGGGCCCAAATGAGCAGTTCTTC.

The table lists this clone with a few counts. The chain carries TRBV11-3 and TRBJ2-3; TRBD2 might be the D (5 bases). The CDR3 length is 14 residues. Germline CDR1 and CDR2: SGHNT and YENEEA. V was trimmed by 1 base and J by 2 bases, leaving 7 bases between them. CDR3 sequence reads: CASSLGGLTDTQYF. The DNA of the CDR3 is TGTGCCAGCAGCTTAGGAGGGCTCACAGATACGCAGTATTTT.

This chain joins TRBV5-4 and TRBJ1-1, with 9 bases identical to TRBD1. The CDR3 extends over 14 amino acids. V gave up 0 bases and J gave up 3 bases; unmatched junction bases: 0. Germline lookup yields CDR1 SGHNT and CDR2 YYREEE (reference sequence). CDR3 residues: CASSLDRGHTEAFF. CDR3 nucleotide sequence: TGTGCCAGCAGCTTGGACAGGGGGCACACTGAAGCTTTCTTT.

The rearrangement joins TRBV30 to TRBJ2-7; D unclear. V lost 0 bases to trimming and J lost 3 bases, with 3 bases between them. Germline V gives CDR1 GTSNPN, CDR2 SVGIG (reference sequence). The CDR3 length is 11 residues. The CDR3 protein is CAWSVVYEQYF. DNA of the CDR3: TGTGCCTGGAGTGTGGTCTACGAGCAGTACTTC.

The chain carries TRBV30 and TRBJ2-1; 16 positions match TRBD2. The CDR3 runs to 15 residues. Germline V lookup: CDR1 GTSNPN, CDR2 SVGIG (reference sequence). Trimming removed 7 bases from V and 9 bases from J; junction bases left unmatched: 9. CDR3 region: CASRRGTSGGGEQFF. DNA of the CDR3: TGTGCCTCCAGACGCGGGACTAGCGGGGGGGGTGAGCAGTTCTTC.

V gene TRBV5-4 combines with J gene TRBJ1-3, with a tentative D call TRBD1 (6 bases). This CDR3 has 16 amino acids. Trimming took 3 bases from V and 0 from J, leaving 13 bases between them. CDR1 and CDR2 from the germline V gene are SGHNT and YYREEE (reference sequence). CDR3 in amino acids: CASSSQGTNSGNTIYF. CDR3 coding DNA: TGTGCCAGCAGCTCGCAGGGGACCAACTCTGGAAACACCATATATTTT.

This sequence joins TRBV11-3 and TRBJ2-1; D gene uncertain. The germline V gene has CDR1 SGHNT and CDR2 YENEEA. V lost 0 bases to trimming and J lost 8 bases, with 14 bases between them. This CDR3 contains 15 residues. The CDR3 DNA is TGTGCCAGCAGCTTAGATCCCAGACCTCGAGATGAGCAGTTCTTC. It yields the protein CASSLDPRPRDEQFF.

This sequence joins TRBV3-1 (or the pseudogene TRBV3-2) and TRBJ1-2; no reliable D call. The CDR3 loop spans 14 amino acids. Between the trimmed V and J ends, which lost 4 bases and 0 bases, there was a span of 9 bases. Germline V CDR1 and CDR2: LGHDT, YNNKEL (reference sequence). The CDR3 nucleotides are TGTGCCAGCAGCCCTCAAAATTCTAACTATGGCTACACCTTC. It codes for CASSPQNSNYGYTF.